This T cell receptor (beta chain) emerged from a study of T cell responses to AZD1222 COVID-19 vaccine. Data came from immunoSEQ multiplex PCR; TCRdb stores just in-frame clones and leaves some out. Of 120,000 or so clones listed, about 92% are singletons. V gave up 4 bases and J gave up 0 bases, with 16 bases separating them. The V gene's germline CDR1 is MGHRA and CDR2 YSYEKL. CDR3 size: 17 residues. The table lists this clone with a count of one. The clonotype comes from an adult who received the AZD1222 COVID-19 vaccine. Specimen: peripheral blood, collected 28 days after the second AZD1222 dose. The chain carries TRBV4-1 and TRBJ2-1, with D perhaps assigned TRBD1 or TRBD2 (5 bases each). As DNA, the CDR3 is TGCGCCAGCAGCCTCGCCCGGGACCTAAGCTCCTACAATGAGCAGTTCTTC. Encoded protein: CASSLARDLSSYNEQFF.